The following is a T cell receptor beta chain sequence with its context. It has no known antigen specificity. Base-call qualities are not available, and no considerably larger clone is one nucleotide away. From the cysteine through the phenylalanine, the CDR3 covers 13 amino acids. Just the 39-base CDR3 DNA is kept, in frame starting at base 1. In the germline V gene (reference sequence), CDR1 corresponds to GTSNPN and CDR2 to SVGIG. Trimming costs V 3 bases and J 4 bases, and their ends lie 12 bases apart. This sample is drawn from a study of CD8+ T cells in alopecia areata (dated by TCRdb to the late 2010s). In the study overall: Treated patients were enrolled in an open-label pilot trial of oral tofacitinib at 5 to 10 mg twice daily for moderate-to-severe alopecia areata. Patients stayed on tofacitinib for 6 to 18 months and then had 6 months of follow-up off drug so that delayed response and recurrence could be assessed. Disease severity in treated patients was measured with the SALT score, which quantifies the percentage of affected scalp surface area. In both human patients and the C3H/HeJ mouse model, the study applied high-throughput TCRbeta sequencing to look at T cell clonal expansion in alopecia areata. On the human side, TCRbeta sequencing was run on scalp tissue and on sorted CD4+ and CD8+ peripheral blood T cells from healthy controls and from alopecia areata patients with either patchy or totalis/universalis disease. Tofacitinib-treated patients had biopsies at baseline and at 4 and 24 weeks of treatment, with a later scalp biopsy in several patients. Scalp clonality was compared across normal scalp (n=4), patchy alopecia areata scalp (n=8), and alopecia totalis/universalis scalp (n=8). RNA was obtained with the PAXgene miRNA kit for fixed scalp, the miRNeasy kit for PBMCs, and the RNeasy kit for mouse skin. TCRbeta CDR3 regions were amplified by immunoSEQ multiplex PCR using 35 Vbeta forward and 13 Jbeta reverse primers. Paper-wide results and their limitations: Shared TCR sequences between patients were less evident than in mice, which may be partly attributable to HLA diversity in the patient population. Many expanded lesional clones persisted in scalp and blood during tofacitinib treatment, which may partly explain relapse after stopping treatment. Because the treated cohort was small and had just a single nonresponder, larger studies are needed to establish links between baseline CD8+ expansion and response. Scalp clonality and the number of expanded CD8+ clones among the top 100 scalp clones were significantly decreased by tofacitinib. Compared with normal scalp, lesional scalp, particularly in alopecia totalis/universalis, had higher clonality and more expanded CD8+ clones, which suggests antigenic drive. Unlike mouse skin, where gammadelta T cells dominate, normal human skin contains resident alphabeta T cells that get sequenced too, which complicates analysis of the scalp TCR repertoire.

The library came from the immunoSEQ multiplex PCR assay. RNA was extracted from all samples and reverse transcribed into cDNA, which served as template for TCR sequencing. SuperScript III was used for first-strand cDNA synthesis, primed with a 2:1 mix of oligo-dT and random hexamers. Amplification bias was assessed with a synthetic immune receptor repertoire, and residual bias was removed computationally. Regarding the original processing steps: Raw reads were preprocessed for error removal, and CDR3 was defined according to IMGT conventions as running from the conserved cysteine to phenylalanine. Clonality was computed as 1 minus the Shannon entropy, with the entropy normalized by log2 of the number of productive unique TCRs. Scalp TCRbeta sequences were cross-referenced with sorted blood CD4 and CD8 repertoires so that the CD4 or CD8 identity of scalp clones could be inferred. TCRdb stores this immuneACCESS table with in-frame sequences only. Part of the clones is absent; in the studies checked, under half of the shortfall reflects unresolved V genes, and no reason is known for the rest. The DNA was the basis for D and trimming; V, J and clone size are from that table. Present in this sample are roughly 190,000 clones, 45% to 75% of which were seen just once. Approximately 3.3% of the sample is in the top ten clones.

In light of the paper, this sample's time point label describes: roughly 27 days on oral tofacitinib. The treatment or condition label here, explained by the study, means: oral pan-JAK inhibitor, 5-10 mg twice daily. Lesional scalp punch biopsies and peripheral blood were collected from alopecia areata patients. After PBMCs were isolated by density centrifugation and stained for CD3, CD4 and CD8, a FACSAria was used to sort CD4+ and CD8+ T cells. Material: CD4+ T cells sorted from blood, obtained at week 4, from a patient treated with tofacitinib. Recombination linked TRBV30 to TRBJ1-1; no D gene is confidently identified. The sequence came from a human donor with alopecia areata. The CDR3 amino acid sequence is: CAWRVRVATEAFF. The DNA sequence follows: TGTGCCTGGAGGGTGAGGGTGGCCACTGAAGCTTTCTTT.